These 5 T cell receptor beta chains were sequenced from one sample in a study of T cells expressing NK-cell markers. TCRdb derives one entry per CDR3 protein from the 5' RACE reads, leaving out DNA. The sample holds approximately 550,000 distinct CDR3 sequences. Sequences were obtained from blood T cells: a sorted CD56 or NKG2C T cell subset, CD4+ or CD8+ T cells, or bulk PBMC T cells (not recorded which). The source of these receptors is a man in his late teens or twenties in good health.

This chain joins TRBV27 and TRBJ2-1; the D call from TCRdb, TRBD1, cannot be confirmed without DNA. CDR3 length: 15 residues. CDR1 is MNHEY, CDR2 SMNVEV, per germline (reference sequence). Here the CDR3 reads CASSGDRSPYNEQFF.

V is TRBV2 and J is TRBJ2-5. The V gene's germline CDR1 is SNHLY and CDR2 FYNNEI. The CDR3 totals 17 residues. The chain's CDR3 is CASSEGYRRTSKETQYF.

The chain joins TRBV12-3 or TRBV12-4 to TRBJ2-7; TCRdb indicates TRBD2, and absent DNA this call remains unverified. This CDR3 comprises 14 residues. The CDR3: CASSLVAGRREQYF.

The V and J genes are TRBV7-9 and TRBJ2-4; TCRdb's D call of TRBD1 is untestable without DNA. There are 14 residues in the CDR3. Per the germline V gene, CDR1 is SEHNR and CDR2 is FQNEAQ (reference sequence). The CDR3 sequence is CASSLDRGKNIQYF.

The CDR3 loop is CASSLSGRGSTDTQYF. The chain uses TRBV7-3 and TRBJ2-3; there is no DNA to check the TCRdb D call of TRBD2. Germline CDR1 and CDR2: SGHTA and FQGTGA. The CDR3 is 16 residues long. The complete variable domain, with remaining parts taken from reference TRBV7-3 and TRBJ2-3, reads GAGVSQTPSNKVTEKGKYVELRCDPISGHTALYWYRQSLGQGPEFLIYFQGTGAADDSGLPNDRFFAVRPEGSVSTLKIQRTERGDSAVYLCASSLSGRGSTDTQYFGPGTRLTVL.